A selection of T cell receptor beta chains follows, all from one sample in a study of long-term antiretroviral therapy in people with HIV. TCRdb's table, derived via immunoSEQ multiplex PCR, lists solely in-frame clones and lacks some. The sample lists tens of thousands of clones; around four fifths were seen once. Source: unsorted PBMCs, taken 1.5 years before starting antiretroviral therapy. The receptors were gathered from a man younger than 35 with HIV. CDR3s include the opening cysteine and the closing phenylalanine or tryptophan. The D gene is left open where the match is weak. Clone size is given for some rows only: seen once, a few or many times, or a class if the clone is expanded.

d_gene: TRBD2; abundance: .; j_gene: TRBJ2-7; v_gene: TRBV30; CDR3nt: TGTGCCTGGAGTGTACTAGCGGGAGAGGCGCAGTACTTC; CDR3aa: CAWSVLAGEAQYF
d_gene: .; abundance: .; j_gene: TRBJ2-3; v_gene: TRBV5-1; CDR3nt: TGCGCCAGCAGCTTGAGTAGCCCGGCAGATACGCAGTATTTT; CDR3aa: CASSLSSPADTQYF
d_gene: .; abundance: .; j_gene: TRBJ2-1; v_gene: TRBV7-2; CDR3nt: TGTGCCAGCAGCCCCGCCGGGGGTAACAATGAGCAGTTCTTC; CDR3aa: CASSPAGGNNEQFF
d_gene: TRBD2; abundance: once; j_gene: TRBJ2-3; v_gene: TRBV6-6; CDR3nt: TGTGCCAGCAGCAACCTTGGGAGGGCGTCGGGTACGCAGTATTTT; CDR3aa: CASSNLGRASGTQYF
d_gene: TRBD1; abundance: .; j_gene: TRBJ1-5; v_gene: TRBV10-3; CDR3nt: TGTGCCATCAGTGAGGACAGGGGGCGTCAGCCCCAGCATTTT; CDR3aa: CAISEDRGRQPQHF
d_gene: TRBD2; abundance: .; j_gene: TRBJ2-1; v_gene: TRBV5-5; CDR3nt: TGTGCCAGCAGTTTTAGCGGGAGCTCCTACAATGAGCAGTTCTTC; CDR3aa: CASSFSGSSYNEQFF
d_gene: .; abundance: .; j_gene: TRBJ1-3; v_gene: TRBV9; CDR3nt: TGTGCCAGCAGCGTAGGACAGGCTGGAAACACCATATATTTT; CDR3aa: CASSVGQAGNTIYF
d_gene: .; abundance: few; j_gene: TRBJ1-2; v_gene: TRBV11-2; CDR3nt: TGTGCCAGCAGCCCCCAGAACCGGGACGGCTACACCTTC; CDR3aa: CASSPQNRDGYTF
d_gene: TRBD2; abundance: .; j_gene: TRBJ2-1; v_gene: TRBV11-2; CDR3nt: TGTGCCAGCACCCAAAGCGGGAGGGATGACAATGAGCAGTTCTTC; CDR3aa: CASTQSGRDDNEQFF
d_gene: .; abundance: .; j_gene: TRBJ1-4; v_gene: TRBV18; CDR3nt: TGTGCCAGCTCACCAGGGTATGGTAATGAAAAACTGTTTTTT; CDR3aa: CASSPGYGNEKLFF
d_gene: TRBD1; abundance: .; j_gene: TRBJ1-2; v_gene: TRBV29-1; CDR3nt: TGCAGCGTTGAAGATCCGGGCAGGGGGTTTAACTATGGCTACACCTTC; CDR3aa: CSVEDPGRGFNYGYTF
d_gene: .; abundance: .; j_gene: TRBJ1-2; v_gene: TRBV9; CDR3nt: TGTGCCAGCAGCGCCAGCAATAACTATGGCTACACCTTC; CDR3aa: CASSASNNYGYTF
d_gene: .; abundance: .; j_gene: TRBJ2-2; v_gene: TRBV6-1; CDR3nt: TGTGCCACCCTTGGATCGGGGGCTACCGGGGAGCTGTTTTTT; CDR3aa: CATLGSGATGELFF
d_gene: TRBD1; abundance: .; j_gene: TRBJ2-1; v_gene: TRBV11-2; CDR3nt: TGTGCCAGCAGCGAATGGACAGGGTACAATGAGCAGTTCTTC; CDR3aa: CASSEWTGYNEQFF
d_gene: .; abundance: .; j_gene: TRBJ1-5; v_gene: TRBV7-9; CDR3nt: TGTGCCAGCAGCTTATCCGACGGAAATCAGCCCCAGCATTTT; CDR3aa: CASSLSDGNQPQHF
d_gene: TRBD1; abundance: .; j_gene: TRBJ2-4; v_gene: TRBV18; CDR3nt: TGTGCCAGCTCACCACCGGGACAGAAAAACATTCAGTACTTC; CDR3aa: CASSPPGQKNIQYF
d_gene: TRBD2; abundance: .; j_gene: TRBJ2-7; v_gene: TRBV4-2; CDR3nt: TGTGCCAGCAGCCAAGCGGTGCTAGCGGGAAGTTACGAGCAGTACTTC; CDR3aa: CASSQAVLAGSYEQYF
d_gene: .; abundance: once; j_gene: TRBJ2-2; v_gene: TRBV6-1; CDR3nt: TGTGCCAGCAGTGTCCTAACCGGGACATCGAACACCGGGGAGCTGTTTTTT; CDR3aa: CASSVLTGTSNTGELFF
d_gene: TRBD2; abundance: .; j_gene: TRBJ2-7; v_gene: TRBV10-3; CDR3nt: TGTGCCATCAGTGTCCTAGCGGGACCCTACGAGCAGTACTTC; CDR3aa: CAISVLAGPYEQYF
d_gene: .; abundance: .; j_gene: TRBJ1-1; v_gene: TRBV6-5; CDR3nt: TGTGCCAGCAGTTTATCCAACGGAGTCACTGAAGCTTTCTTT; CDR3aa: CASSLSNGVTEAFF
d_gene: .; abundance: .; j_gene: TRBJ2-7; v_gene: TRBV6-6; CDR3nt: TGTGCCAGCAGTTACGGAGCCGAGCAGTACTTC; CDR3aa: CASSYGAEQYF
d_gene: TRBD2; abundance: .; j_gene: TRBJ2-1; v_gene: TRBV7-9; CDR3nt: TGTGCCAGCAGCTCGATAGCGGGTGAGCAGTTCTTC; CDR3aa: CASSSIAGEQFF
d_gene: TRBD2; abundance: .; j_gene: TRBJ2-3; v_gene: TRBV5-1; CDR3nt: TGCGCCAGCAGCTTGGTTGCTAGCGGGAGAGCAGATACGCAGTATTTT; CDR3aa: CASSLVASGRADTQYF
d_gene: TRBD1; abundance: .; j_gene: TRBJ2-1; v_gene: TRBV5-1; CDR3nt: TGCGCCAGCATACCCGGGACAGGGGGCTACAATGAGCAGTTCTTC; CDR3aa: CASIPGTGGYNEQFF
d_gene: .; abundance: .; j_gene: TRBJ1-2; v_gene: TRBV5-8; CDR3nt: TGTGCCAGCAGCTTTGAACAGGCTGGCTACACCTTC; CDR3aa: CASSFEQAGYTF